One sample yielded the 21 T cell receptor beta chains listed below, sequenced in a study of response to subunit inactivated influenza vaccine. TCRdb re-called the RT-PCR reads with MiXCR, one entry per CDR3 protein. The sample holds about 540,000 distinct CDR3 sequences; approximately 24% are singletons and the top ten take 2.8%. This sample also belongs to another study, concerning T cells expressing NK-cell markers. As that study records: Scientists made TCR beta cDNA using 5'RACE template switching with UMIs.

The material was CD4+ T cells sorted from PBMCs, obtained less than 13 days after vaccination. The receptors originated from a man between 45 and 60 years old who received an inactivated influenza vaccine.

The sample holds many counts of this clonotype. DNA of the CDR3: TGCAGTGCTAGAGGAATTTTGGCTAGCGGAGGCGCTAATGAGCAGTTCTTC. Protein: CSARGILASGGANEQFF. V is TRBV20-1 and J is TRBJ2-1; 7 nucleotides line up with TRBD2. The CDR3 runs to 17 residues. The ends lost 1 base at V and 7 bases at J; junction bases unmatched: 16. Germline values: CDR1 DFQATT, CDR2 SNEGSKA (reference sequence).

The sample holds a few counts of this clonotype. The chain couples TRBV20-1 to TRBJ1-5; 9 positions agree with TRBD1. Germline lookup yields CDR1 DFQATT and CDR2 SNEGSKA (reference sequence). V was clipped by 8 bases and J by 6 bases; unmatched bases: 11. The CDR3 has 14 amino acids. CDR3: CSIKQGASSQPQHF. CDR3 coding DNA: TGCAGTATTAAACAGGGGGCTAGTAGTCAGCCCCAGCATTTT.

This clonotype was seen more than once but under ten times. The genes are TRBV7-9 and TRBJ1-6; D uncertain. The CDR3 sequence is 15 residues long. The germline V and J ends were trimmed by 0 bases and 9 bases, with 12 bases remaining between them. Germline CDR1 SEHNR, CDR2 FQNEAQ (reference sequence). In DNA, the CDR3 is TGTGCCAGCAGCTTAGCGATGGGGAAGGGTTCACCCCTCCACTTT. The encoded protein is CASSLAMGKGSPLHF.

This clonotype was counted only a few times. This chain connects TRBV5-1 to TRBJ2-2; possible D gene TRBD2, 6 bases. CDR1 and CDR2 from the germline V gene are SGHRS and YFSETQ. The CDR3 sequence is 15 residues long. V was cut by 4 bases and J by 2 bases, with 12 bases left in between. The CDR3 DNA reads as TGCGCCAGCAGCGACGGGACTCCCAACACCGGGGAGCTGTTTTTT. Its protein product is CASSDGTPNTGELFF.

This clonotype was seen only a few times. V is TRBV29-1 and J is TRBJ1-1, with D possibly being TRBD1 (5 bases). The germline gives CDR1 SQVTM, CDR2 ANQGSEA. This CDR3 spans 16 amino acids. Trimming stripped 1 base from V and 5 bases from J, with 20 bases between. CDR3 nucleotide sequence: TGCAGCGTTGAAGTGCATCTCATGAGTGGGGGGACTGAAGCTTTCTTT. It codes for CSVEVHLMSGGTEAFF. Full variable domain (outside the CDR3, taken from reference TRBV29-1 and TRBJ1-1): SAVISQKPSRDICQRGTSLTIQCQVDSQVTMMFWYRQQPGQSLTLIATANQGSEATYESGFVIDKFPISRPNLTFSTLTVSNMSPEDSSIYLCSVEVHLMSGGTEAFFGQGTRLTVV.

The chain is built from TRBV5-6 and TRBJ2-7; the D gene is possibly TRBD2 (6 bases). This CDR3 spans 14 amino acids. The germline V gene has CDR1 SGHDT and CDR2 YYEEEE. Trimming left V 2 bases short and J 5 bases short, with 14 bases between. The CDR3 sequence: CASSFYLRGNEQYF. CDR3 sequence (DNA): TGTGCCAGCAGCTTTTATCTGCGGGGAAACGAGCAGTACTTC.

This clonotype came up once. The chain joins TRBV7-2 to TRBJ2-5; D perhaps matches TRBD2 (5 bases). This CDR3 is 16 amino acids long. From germline, CDR1 is SGHTA and CDR2 FQGNSA. V was trimmed by 1 base and J by 2 bases, leaving 14 bases between them. Here the CDR3 reads CASSLGSLRGQETQYF. The CDR3 DNA sequence: TGTGCCAGCAGCTTAGGGTCTCTACGGGGACAAGAGACCCAGTACTTC.

About this clonotype: A clone one base away is much larger, so this may be a read error. This chain joins TRBV13 and TRBJ2-7; D may be TRBD1 (6 bases). The germline V gene encodes CDR1 PRHDT and CDR2 FYEKMQ (reference sequence). The CDR3 has 14 amino acids. Trimming removed 2 bases at V and 2 bases at J, with 10 bases between. The CDR3 sequence: CASSLQQGPYEQYF. The CDR3 nucleotides are TGTGCCAGCAGCTTACAACAGGGCCCCTACGAGCAGTACTTC.

This clonotype has just a few counts. The chain has TRBV7-2 and TRBJ1-6; the D gene is possibly TRBD1 (5 bases). Per the germline V gene, CDR1 is SGHTA and CDR2 is FQGNSA. The V end was cut by 7 bases, the J end by 10 bases, with 14 bases between. CDR3 length equals 13 residues. In DNA, the CDR3 is TGTGCCAGCACATGGGGGTTGGAGTCACCCCTCCACTTT. Translating it yields CASTWGLESPLHF.

This clonotype was seen only a few times. This chain links TRBV20-1 with TRBJ2-5; 14 bases are shared with TRBD2. CDR3 size: 17 residues. With 5 bases clipped from V and 1 base from J, the junction kept 9 bases outside the gene matches. The V gene's germline CDR1 is DFQATT and CDR2 SNEGSKA (reference sequence). CDR3 nucleotide sequence: TGCAGTGCTGCCAGACTAGCGGGGGGGATCAGCCAAGAGACCCAGTACTTC. This encodes CSAARLAGGISQETQYF.

This clonotype has just a few counts. CDR3 nucleotides: TGTGCCAGCAGTCGACGGGCAGGGGGCCTTCCTCAATATGGCTACACCTTC. The encoded protein is CASSRRAGGLPQYGYTF. The chain is built from TRBV6-2 or TRBV6-3 and TRBJ1-2, with 8 nucleotides matching TRBD1. V shed 5 bases, J shed 5 bases, and the junction held 16 bases outside the gene matches. The CDR3 length is 17 residues. Germline loops: CDR1 MNHEY, CDR2 SVGEGT.

As to this clonotype: The germline gene is not matched at one end of the junction; a read error may be the cause. The chain combines TRBV20-1 with TRBJ2-3; D possibly matches TRBD1 or TRBD2 (5 bases each). Germline V gives CDR1 DFQATT, CDR2 SNEGSKA (reference sequence). CDR3 size: 15 residues. CDR3 nucleotides: TGCAGTGCTAGACCCCACGGGGTATTGACAGATACGCAGTTTTTT. Protein: CSARPHGVLTDTQFF.

The chain has TRBV20-1 and TRBJ2-3; either TRBD1 or TRBD2 may supply D (5 bases each). V dropped 0 bases and J dropped 5 bases, with 15 bases sitting between them. This CDR3 is built from 15 residues. In germline, CDR1 is DFQATT, CDR2 SNEGSKA (reference sequence). The CDR3 DNA is TGCAGTGCTAGAGATGCGGGTCTTGGGGGAGATACGCAGTATTTT. The encoded protein is CSARDAGLGGDTQYF.

The gene calls are TRBV6-2 or TRBV6-3 and TRBJ2-5, with D perhaps matching TRBD2 (5 bases). Germline CDR1 MNHEY, CDR2 SVGEGT. This CDR3 region has 16 residues. Trimming shortened V by 5 bases and J by 1 base, and 17 bases separated the two germline ends. CDR3 DNA sequence: TGTGCCAGCAGTAACCGGGATTTGGGCGCCCAAGAGACCCAGTACTTC. Translation gives CASSNRDLGAQETQYF.

The chain uses TRBV6-2 or TRBV6-3 and TRBJ2-1; 12 bases align to TRBD2. CDR3 length equals 14 residues. CDR1 and CDR2 (germline): MNHEY, SVGEGT. The trim removed 5 bases at V and 9 bases at J, leaving 5 bases unmatched. The CDR3 sequence is CASSILAGGSEQFF. Here the CDR3 DNA reads TGTGCCAGCAGTATACTAGCGGGAGGCAGTGAGCAGTTCTTC.

The chain joins TRBV4-3 to TRBJ2-1, with 11 nucleotides matching TRBD2. Looked up from germline, CDR1 is LGHNA and CDR2 is YSLEER. The CDR3 runs 16 residues. Losses at the gene ends were 1 base for V and 7 bases for J; bases not matched to a gene: 6. The CDR3 protein is CASSQATSGNTNEQFF. The CDR3 DNA reads as TGCGCCAGCAGCCAAGCGACTAGCGGGAATACAAATGAGCAGTTCTTC.

V gene TRBV7-2 combines with J gene TRBJ1-1; no clear D gene. Trimming took off 1 base at V and 3 bases at J, with 9 bases between the two ends. The CDR3 is 14 residues long. Germline V gene lookup returns CDR1 SGHTA and CDR2 FQGNSA. The CDR3 loop reads CASSLDSSYTEAFF. In DNA form, the CDR3 reads TGTGCCAGCAGCTTAGATTCCTCCTACACTGAAGCTTTCTTT.

This clonotype was seen more than once but under ten times. This sequence joins TRBV9 and TRBJ2-3; D not certain. CDR1 is SGDLS, CDR2 YYNGEE, per germline. The CDR3 covers 14 residues. Trimming took 4 bases from V and 1 from J, leaving 10 bases between them. The CDR3 nucleotides read TGTGCCAGCAGCCCGTCCTGGGGCACAGATACGCAGTATTTT. It specifies CASSPSWGTDTQYF.

The rearrangement joins TRBV5-1 to TRBJ2-6; D gene unclear. Germline values: CDR1 SGHRS, CDR2 YFSETQ. With 1 base removed from V and 0 bases from J, the gap between germline ends came to 8 bases. CDR3 length: 16 amino acids. This CDR3 is CASSLSTASGANVLTF. CDR3 bases: TGCGCCAGCAGCTTGTCCACCGCCTCTGGGGCCAACGTCCTGACTTTC.

This chain links TRBV7-8 with TRBJ2-3; D remains unclear. V dropped 2 bases and J dropped 0 bases, with 12 bases sitting between them. Germline loops: CDR1 SGHVS, CDR2 FQNEAQ. The CDR3 loop spans 16 amino acids. The CDR3 here is CASSLRPALSTDTQYF. In DNA form, the CDR3 reads TGTGCCAGCAGCTTACGTCCAGCCCTGAGCACAGATACGCAGTATTTT.

The V gene is TRBV6-6, the J gene TRBJ1-1; no definite D call. There are 13 residues in the CDR3. CDR1 and CDR2 from the germline V gene are MNHNY and SVGAGI (reference sequence). V lost 5 bases and J lost 1, with 8 bases in between. The CDR3 here is CASSISKNTEAFF. The CDR3 nucleotides are TGTGCCAGCAGTATAAGCAAGAACACTGAAGCTTTCTTT.